A selection of T cell receptor beta chains follows, all from one sample in a study of neurological immune-mediated disorders. TCRdb recomputed calls from the 5' RACE reads with MiXCR, one row per CDR3 protein. The repertoire has approximately 30,000 distinct CDR3 sequences, less than 25% of them found once; the top ten carry less than 35%. Sequencing was carried out using CD4+ T cells from blood. Source of these receptors: a man in his forties or fifties with HTLV-1-associated myelopathy (HAM/TSP). Both conserved end residues are part of each CDR3. The D gene is left open where the match is weak. Rows may omit the clone size; those that give it use once, few, many or a size class.

abundance	d_gene	v_gene	j_gene	CDR3nt	CDR3aa
many	TRBD2	TRBV20-1	TRBJ2-1	TGCAGTGCTAGACTCGCGGGGGTTTACAATGAGCAGTTCTTC	CSARLAGVYNEQFF
many	TRBD1	TRBV6-5	TRBJ1-2	TGTGCCAGCAGTTACCGACAGGGTGGGAACTATGGCTACACCTTC	CASSYRQGGNYGYTF
once	TRBD1	TRBV29-1	TRBJ1-5	TGCAGCGTTACCCTCGGGACAGGAAATCAGCCCCAGCATTTT	CSVTLGTGNQPQHF
-	TRBD1	TRBV20-1	TRBJ2-3	TGCAGTGCCAGACAGGGAGCAGATACGCAGTATTTT	CSARQGADTQYF
many	TRBD2	TRBV20-1	TRBJ2-3	TGCAGTGCCCCGGGGGGGAGCAGTATCACAGATACGCAGTATTTT	CSAPGGSSITDTQYF
many	-	TRBV9	TRBJ1-4	TGTGCCAGCAGCGTTAGGGACCTTGCAACTAATGAAAAACTGTTTTTT	CASSVRDLATNEKLFF
many	-	TRBV29-1	TRBJ1-4	TGCAGCGTCGGAATTACTAATGAAAAACTGTTTTTT	CSVGITNEKLFF
many	-	TRBV29-1	TRBJ1-1	TGCAGCGTCTGCGGACAGTCGGCTTTCTTT	CSVCGQSAFF
-	-	TRBV7-9	TRBJ1-1	TGTGCCAGCAGCTCTTGGGTCCGGGACACTGAAGCTTTCTTT	CASSSWVRDTEAFF
-	-	TRBV20-1	TRBJ2-3	TGCAGTGCTAGTACTCACAGTGACACAGATACGCAGTATTTT	CSASTHSDTDTQYF
many	TRBD1	TRBV6-6	TRBJ1-2	TGTGCCAGCAGACGGGGACAGGGGACGATCTATGGCTACACCTTC	CASRRGQGTIYGYTF
many	-	TRBV20-1	TRBJ2-1	TGCAGTGCTGGGCATCCAAACTACAATGAGCAGTTCTTC	CSAGHPNYNEQFF
many	-	TRBV7-2	TRBJ2-7	TGTGCCAGCAGCTTAGTCTCCTACGAGCAGTACTTC	CASSLVSYEQYF
-	TRBD1	TRBV24-1	TRBJ2-3	TGTGCCACCAGTGATAACAGGGGTGCGGACGCCTTCGGGGATACGCAGTATTTT	CATSDNRGADAFGDTQYF
-	TRBD2	TRBV3-1	TRBJ2-2	TGTGCCAGCAGCCGTACCGGGACTAGCGGTACCACCGGGGAGCTGTTTTTT	CASSRTGTSGTTGELFF
many	-	TRBV12-3/TRBV12-4	TRBJ1-1	TGTGCTAGCACTTCGGGCAGGGTGAACACTGAAGCTTTCTTT	CASTSGRVNTEAFF
few	TRBD1	TRBV7-9	TRBJ2-2	TGTGCCAGCAGGCCAACAGGGGCGAACACCGGGGAGCTGTTTTTT	CASRPTGANTGELFF
-	-	TRBV12-3/TRBV12-4	TRBJ1-2	TGTGCCAGCAGTCTGGACTTCTATGGCTACACCTTC	CASSLDFYGYTF
many	-	TRBV5-1	TRBJ2-3	TGCGCCAGCAGCCCGGGATCCCGGAGGGCAGATACGCAGTATTTT	CASSPGSRRADTQYF
-	-	TRBV6-4	TRBJ2-3	TGTGCCAGCAGTAAGAATTGTGGCACAGATACTCAGTATTTT	CASSKNCGTDTQYF
many	TRBD2	TRBV5-1	TRBJ2-1	TGCGCCAGCAGCTCCCCGGGACTAGCGGGGCTACGATGGAATGAGCAGTTCTTC	CASSSPGLAGLRWNEQFF
many	-	TRBV29-1	TRBJ2-5	TGCAGCGTTGTAGGAGAGACCCAGTACTTC	CSVVGETQYF
many	TRBD1	TRBV27	TRBJ1-2	TGTGCCAGCAGTTCCTTACAGGGGGCGAAGGGCGGCTACACCTTC	CASSSLQGAKGGYTF
many	-	TRBV7-8	TRBJ2-7	TGTGCCAGCAGCAGCCGGGACAAAAGCTCCTACGAGCAGTACTTC	CASSSRDKSSYEQYF
-	-	TRBV5-6	TRBJ2-5	TGTGCCAGCAGCTCGGCAGGCCAAGAGACCCAGTACTTC	CASSSAGQETQYF
many	-	TRBV3-1	TRBJ1-2	TGTGCCAGCAGCCACGTCGGGACGGAATATGGCTACACCTTC	CASSHVGTEYGYTF
many	TRBD2	TRBV7-2	TRBJ2-7	TGTGCCAGCAGCTTAGAGTCTAGCGGGAGCTACGAGCAGTACTTC	CASSLESSGSYEQYF
many	-	TRBV19	TRBJ2-4	TGTGCCAGTAGTCTCCGGGCCGGGACAACTTCAAACATTCAGTACTTC	CASSLRAGTTSNIQYF
many	-	TRBV12-3/TRBV12-4	TRBJ1-5	TGTGCCAGCAGTTCACAGCAACATAGCAATCAGCCCCAGCATTTT	CASSSQQHSNQPQHF
many	-	TRBV12-3/TRBV12-4	TRBJ2-5	TGTGCCAGCAGTTTAGACGGGGCAGGGCGGGAGACCCAGTACTTC	CASSLDGAGRETQYF
-	-	TRBV5-6	TRBJ1-2	TGTGCCAGCAGCGTACCAGGGATTTCAGAGTCTGGCTACACCTTC	CASSVPGISESGYTF
many	-	TRBV5-1	TRBJ1-4	TGCGCCAGCAGCTTGGGGGGGGCCGCTAATGAAAAACTGTTTTTT	CASSLGGAANEKLFF
many	-	TRBV15	TRBJ1-6	TGTGCCACCAGCCCTGAGACACTTTATAATTCACCCCTCCACTTT	CATSPETLYNSPLHF
many	-	TRBV6-5	TRBJ1-3	TGTGCCAGCAGGACGGACAGTCGCGGGCTCGGTGGAAACACCATATATTTT	CASRTDSRGLGGNTIYF
many	-	TRBV3-1	TRBJ2-1	TGTGCCAGCAGCCAAGACGGGCTGGCTAACTCCTACAATGAGCAGTTCTTC	CASSQDGLANSYNEQFF
many	-	TRBV20-1	TRBJ1-2	TGCAGTGCTAGTCAGGGGTATGGCTACACCTTC	CSASQGYGYTF
many	TRBD2	TRBV20-1	TRBJ2-5	TGCAGTGCTAGAGATCGGACTAGCGGGGAGACCCAGTACTTC	CSARDRTSGETQYF
many	TRBD1	TRBV29-1	TRBJ2-2	TGCAGCGTGCGAGTGACAGGGTTGAACACCGGGGAGCTGTTTTTT	CSVRVTGLNTGELFF
many	TRBD1	TRBV7-8	TRBJ1-1	TGTGCCAGCAGCTTAGCCCAGGGGGCGGCTGAAGCTTTCTTT	CASSLAQGAAEAFF
many	TRBD1	TRBV25-1	TRBJ2-3	TGTGCCAGCACCGCCCAGGGGGCTGTCGCAGATACGCAGTATTTT	CASTAQGAVADTQYF
many	-	TRBV5-1	TRBJ1-1	TGCGCCAGCAGCCCCGGACAGCCCATGAACACTGAAGCTTTCTTT	CASSPGQPMNTEAFF
-	TRBD1	TRBV5-4	TRBJ1-3	TGTGCCAGCAGTTTCGGACAGGGGGGAAACACCATATATTTT	CASSFGQGGNTIYF
few	-	TRBV20-1	TRBJ1-5	TGCAGTGCTAGAGGCCAGATTAGCAATCAGCCCCAGCATTTT	CSARGQISNQPQHF
many	-	TRBV7-3	TRBJ2-2	TGTGCCAGCAGCCCGCCAGGCTCTGTCACCGGGGAGCTGTTTTTT	CASSPPGSVTGELFF
-	TRBD1	TRBV5-1	TRBJ1-2	TGCGCCAGCAGCCCGGGACAGAGAGGGGAGTTCTATGGCTACACCTTC	CASSPGQRGEFYGYTF